This is a list of T cell receptor beta chains from one sample in a study of cytomegalovirus exposure and HLA in healthy donors. Sequencing was performed with immunoSEQ multiplex PCR; in TCRdb, only in-frame clones are kept and a portion is missing. The sample records 250,000 to 350,000 clones, 80% being singletons. What was sequenced was PBMCs. These receptors were taken from a girl between 2 and 10 years old in good health and CMV-seronegative. CDR3s leave out the opening cysteine and the closing phenylalanine or tryptophan. Each record gives: V gene, D gene, CDR3 protein. A D gene is named only where the DNA matches it firmly.

TRBV5-1	.	ASSLASSGNTEAF
TRBV28	TRBD1	ASSPLGTGPREGYEQY
TRBV2	.	ASTQTDYGYT
TRBV25-1	.	ASSEWVRETQY
TRBV7-3	.	ASSFGRVAVNEQF
TRBV13	TRBD1	ASSFGLQGRHSPLH
TRBV6-5	TRBD1	ASSYWVGQGSEQY
TRBV28	TRBD2	ASSGYSGRALYEQY
TRBV15	.	ATSRVLGSSTGELF
TRBV2	.	ASSGGLTDAEAF
TRBV5-1	.	ASSLTGGMNTEAF
TRBV6-1	TRBD1	ASSGPRAGGSYEQY
TRBV27	.	ASSLWVAETTDTQY
TRBV9	.	ASSKGGGGNTIY
TRBV6-1	TRBD2	ASSESASGGVTGELF
TRBV27	.	ASSFFSSYEQY
TRBV5-1	.	ASSYDQNEQY
TRBV9	.	ASSEDGLNSPLH
TRBV5-1	TRBD1	ASSPGTGGPFEELF
TRBV15	.	ATSRDRQMNTEAF
TRBV7-7	TRBD2	ASSLLVGQRGGLGETQY
TRBV19	.	ASSIDSSYNSPLH
TRBV11-1	.	ASSLRYSQETQY
TRBV30	TRBD1	AWGDSLNTEAF
TRBV7-9	.	ASSVTSNEQF
TRBV29-1	TRBD2	SVVGLAGPTDTQY
TRBV6-5	.	ASRTRVEQY
TRBV28	TRBD1	ASSFPGQGYTGELF
TRBV5-1	.	ASSLEQYGLEY
TRBV19	.	ASSSTGGAFHGYT
TRBV7-8	TRBD2	ASRSAGNEQF
TRBV11-2	.	ASSLAGAWTPYNEQF
TRBV25-1	TRBD1	ASSPNLGQINEQF
TRBV7-9	.	ASSLGLRGDYNEQF
TRBV28	.	ASRRHRVSNTEAF
TRBV7-9	TRBD1	ASSSDRDNEQF
TRBV30	.	AWSVLSRGHEQF
TRBV5-5	.	ASSLEEVWVYGYT
TRBV6-5	.	ASSVGQFGGEAF
TRBV5-1	.	ASSLIWGATYEQY
TRBV29-1	TRBD2	SVDRLAGGYEQY
TRBV5-1	TRBD1	ASSLMGWTGRTGELF
TRBV28	.	ASSLMEAEQY
TRBV10-3	TRBD1	AISGLQGAWAEAF
TRBV5-1	.	ASSLGTSENNEQF
TRBV6-6	.	ASSYEISGNTIY
TRBV10-1	.	ASSVARETQY
TRBV18	.	ASTALATLINEQF
TRBV15	TRBD1	ATLRRTGGRETQY
TRBV28	.	ASSFGRRSTEAF
TRBV4-1	.	ASSRTDGLNQPQH
TRBV10-3	.	AISEPGTRLYNEQF
TRBV2	.	ASSVGGNNQPQH
TRBV28	TRBD1	ASSARQGSSPLH